Listed below are T cell receptor beta chains from one sample, sequenced in a study of blood T cell repertoires in COVID-19. Measured with immunoSEQ multiplex PCR; TCRdb has only the in-frame clones, and not every one. The sample lists roughly 41,000 clones; about 85% were seen once. Material: peripheral blood. The receptors were sampled from a man in his sixties with acute or convalescent COVID-19. Each CDR3 is given with its conserved first and last residue. A D gene is named only where the DNA matches it firmly. Size tells how often a clone was seen (once, few, many) or the class of an expanded clone, and some rows leave it out.

>14|.|TRBJ1-2|.|TRBV27
TGTGCCAGCAGACCTCTGGGGGGGCGCTGGGGCTACACCTTC
CASRPLGGRWGYTF
>13|.|TRBJ1-4|TRBD1|TRBV7-2
TGTGCCAGCAGCTGGACAGGGAAGGAAAAACTGTTTTTT
CASSWTGKEKLFF
>15|.|TRBJ1-5|.|TRBV15
TGTGCCACCAGCAGAGACAGGGGTAGCAATCAGCCCCAGCATTTT
CATSRDRGSNQPQHF
>15|.|TRBJ2-3|.|TRBV7-9
TGTGCCAGCAGCTTAGTAACGGGGGGCACAGATACGCAGTATTTT
CASSLVTGGTDTQYF
>14|.|TRBJ2-2|TRBD1|TRBV30
TGTGCCCGCAAGGGGGCGACCCACACCGGGGAGCTGTTTTTT
CARKGATHTGELFF
>13|.|TRBJ1-3|.|TRBV5-1
TGCGCCAGCAGCTTGGACAGGGGAAACACCATATATTTT
CASSLDRGNTIYF
>14|few|TRBJ2-7|.|TRBV6-5
TGTGCCAGCAGTTACTTGGCAGGCCTCGGCGAGCAGTACTTC
CASSYLAGLGEQYF
>15|.|TRBJ2-1|.|TRBV14
TGTGCCAGCAGGCTTACAGCAAGCTCCTACAATGAGCAGTTCTTC
CASRLTASSYNEQFF
>13|.|TRBJ2-5|TRBD2|TRBV27
TGTGCCAGCAGTGCGGGGGTCCAAGAGACCCAGTACTTC
CASSAGVQETQYF
>14|.|TRBJ1-4|.|TRBV7-6
TGTGCCAGCAGCTTTGGACAGCCTAATGAAAAACTGTTTTTT
CASSFGQPNEKLFF
>12|.|TRBJ1-1|.|TRBV30
TGTGCCTGGGGTAACGCGCTGTCGGGGGCTTTCTTT
CAWGNALSGAFF
>13|.|TRBJ2-7|.|TRBV7-9
TGTGCCAGCAGCTTTCGGGAGCCTTACGAGCAGTACTTC
CASSFREPYEQYF
>13|.|TRBJ2-1|.|TRBV18
TGTGCCAGCTCACCGGGGCCTTTGAATGAGCAGTTCTTC
CASSPGPLNEQFF
>14|.|TRBJ1-2|.|TRBV6-6
TGTGCCAGCAGTTACTCGGCGGAGAACTATGGCTACACCTTC
CASSYSAENYGYTF
>15|.|TRBJ1-1|.|TRBV2
TGTGCCAGCCGGCGGAGTGGGTCGCCGAACACTGAAGCTTTCTTT
CASRRSGSPNTEAFF
>14|.|TRBJ1-2|.|TRBV9
TGTGCCAGCAGCGTAGGCGAGGGGGTTTATGGCTACACCTTC
CASSVGEGVYGYTF
>14|.|TRBJ2-7|.|TRBV2
TGTGCCAGCAGTGATATCGGTCGAGGGAGCGAGCAGTACTTC
CASSDIGRGSEQYF
>15|.|TRBJ2-3|TRBD2|TRBV19
TGTGCCAGTAGTTGGGGGGGGACCAGCACAGATACGCAGTATTTT
CASSWGGTSTDTQYF
>13|once|TRBJ1-1|.|TRBV2
TGTGCCAGCAGTGAAGCGCAGAGGGCTGAAGCTTTCTTT
CASSEAQRAEAFF
>15|.|TRBJ1-1|.|TRBV4-1
TGCGCCAGCAGCCCGACGCCCTTGGGGGGGACTGAAGCTTTCTTT
CASSPTPLGGTEAFF
>16|few|TRBJ2-3|.|TRBV2
TGTGCCAGCAGGAACCCGCGGGCGATGGTTCCAGATACGCAGTATTTT
CASRNPRAMVPDTQYF
>14|few|TRBJ2-2|.|TRBV5-1
TGCGCCAGCAGCGAGAACCCAGGCACCGGGGAGCTGTTTTTT
CASSENPGTGELFF
>14|.|TRBJ1-2|TRBD1|TRBV28
TGTGCCAGCAGCCCGAACCCAGGGGGCCTCGGCTACACCTTC
CASSPNPGGLGYTF
>16|.|TRBJ2-1|TRBD2|TRBV7-2
TGTGCCAGCAGCCCCTTCCTAGCGGGGGCCTACAATGAGCAGTTCTTC
CASSPFLAGAYNEQFF
>16|.|TRBJ1-1|TRBD1|TRBV19
TGTGCCAGTAGTATAGGCGGACAGGGTGGACCGCTTGAAGCTTTCTTT
CASSIGGQGGPLEAFF
>16|once|TRBJ1-1|.|TRBV6-5
TGTGCCAGCAGTTACTCGACGGGACAATTGAACACTGAAGCTTTCTTT
CASSYSTGQLNTEAFF
>14|.|TRBJ1-1|.|TRBV18
TGTGCCAGCTCTAACCCAGGGACTGGCGCTGAAGCTTTCTTT
CASSNPGTGAEAFF
>15|.|TRBJ1-4|.|TRBV19
TGTGCCAGTAGCGGGTCAGGGGCGAGTAATGAAAAACTGTTTTTT
CASSGSGASNEKLFF
>15|.|TRBJ2-7|TRBD1|TRBV6-2/TRBV6-3
TGTGCCAGCAGTCCCGGGACAGGGTTTTACTACGAGCAGTACTTC
CASSPGTGFYYEQYF
>16|.|TRBJ2-5|TRBD1|TRBV3-1/TRBV3-2
TGTGCCAGCAGCCACCCCGGGACAGGTCAAGCAGAGACCCAGTACTTC
CASSHPGTGQAETQYF
>14|.|TRBJ2-1|.|TRBV7-2
TGTGCCAGCAGCTTAGGTGTGGTGAAGACAGAGCAGTTCTTC
CASSLGVVKTEQFF
>15|.|TRBJ1-2|TRBD1|TRBV27
TGTGCCAGCAAGGAGGGACAGGGGGTTAACTATGGCTACACCTTC
CASKEGQGVNYGYTF
>17|.|TRBJ1-6|.|TRBV5-1
TGCGCCAGCAGCTTGGTCGGCGATGGGGCTTATAGTTCACCCCTCCACTTT
CASSLVGDGAYSSPLHF
>18|.|TRBJ1-5|TRBD1|TRBV9
TGTGCCAGCAGCGTAGGTTCCCGCAGGGGGGTAGCAAATCAGCCCCAGCATTTT
CASSVGSRRGVANQPQHF
>12|.|TRBJ2-1|.|TRBV6-5
TGTGCTACCGGTTCCCCCTACAATGAGCAGTTCTTC
CATGSPYNEQFF
>18|.|TRBJ2-2|.|TRBV7-2
TGTGCCAGCAGCTTAGAAGGGCTTGGGGCTTTAAGGACCGGGGAGCTGTTTTTT
CASSLEGLGALRTGELFF
>15|.|TRBJ1-6|.|TRBV6-5
TGTGCCAGCAGTAGCCAGGGCGCCTATAATTCACCCCTCCACTTT
CASSSQGAYNSPLHF
>13|.|TRBJ1-1|TRBD1|TRBV7-8
TGTGCCAGCAGCAGGGGACAGGACACTGAAGCTTTCTTT
CASSRGQDTEAFF
>17|.|TRBJ2-1|.|TRBV4-3
TGCGCCAGCAGCGTAGATAGCGGCCTGAGCTCCTACAATGAGCAGTTCTTC
CASSVDSGLSSYNEQFF
>16|.|TRBJ1-2|.|TRBV30
TGTGCCTGGAGTGTGCGGGGGTCCCAAGCTAACTATGGCTACACCTTC
CAWSVRGSQANYGYTF
>15|.|TRBJ2-1|.|TRBV10-3
TGTGCCATCAGTGACCCGGACAGCCTGAACAATGAGCAGTTCTTC
CAISDPDSLNNEQFF
>15|.|TRBJ1-3|.|TRBV3-1/TRBV3-2
TGTGCCAGCAGCCCTACCTGGGGCCCTGGAAACACCATATATTTT
CASSPTWGPGNTIYF
>15|.|TRBJ2-3|TRBD2|TRBV7-6
TGTGCCAGCAGCTTACTGACTAGCGGGACAGATACGCAGTATTTT
CASSLLTSGTDTQYF
>15|.|TRBJ2-5|TRBD1|TRBV24-1
TGTGCCACCAGTGATTTAGGGACAGGGTTAGAGACCCAGTACTTC
CATSDLGTGLETQYF